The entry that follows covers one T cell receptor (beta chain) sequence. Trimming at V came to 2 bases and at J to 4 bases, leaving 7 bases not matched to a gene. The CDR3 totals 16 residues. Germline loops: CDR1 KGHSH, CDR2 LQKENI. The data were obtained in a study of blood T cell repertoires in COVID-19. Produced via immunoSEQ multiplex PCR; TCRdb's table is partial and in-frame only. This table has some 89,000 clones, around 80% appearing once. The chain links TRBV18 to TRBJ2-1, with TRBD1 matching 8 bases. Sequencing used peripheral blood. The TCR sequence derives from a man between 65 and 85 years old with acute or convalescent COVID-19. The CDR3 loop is CASSPDGQGSYNEQFF. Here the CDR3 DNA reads TGTGCCAGCTCACCAGACGGACAGGGATCTTACAATGAGCAGTTCTTC.